This entry lists 8 T cell receptor beta chains sequenced from one sample in a study of blood T cell repertoires in COVID-19. Some clones are missing from TCRdb's copy, which holds only in-frame ones; the method was immunoSEQ multiplex PCR. The top ten clones hold approximately 3% of a sample with under 300,000 clones, 88% of them seen once. The material sequenced was PBMCs or T cells enriched from blood (not recorded which). These receptors were taken from a woman aged 45-65 years who had recovered from COVID-19.

The V call is TRBV7-9, the J call TRBJ1-5; D is unclear. The V end was cut by 2 bases, the J end by 3 bases, with 5 bases between. There are 13 residues in the CDR3. Germline CDR1 is SEHNR and CDR2 is FQNEAQ (reference sequence). In DNA form, the CDR3 reads TGTGCCAGCAGCTTATCAGTCAATCAGCCCCAGCATTTT. This gives the protein CASSLSVNQPQHF.

The rearrangement links TRBV7-2 to TRBJ2-1; TRBD1 matches 7 bases. In germline, CDR1 is SGHTA, CDR2 FQGNSA. This CDR3 comprises 13 residues. Germline trimming cut 4 bases from V and 7 bases from J; bases unmatched to any gene: 4. For the CDR3, the DNA is TGTGCCAGCAGCTCTCAACAGGGGAATGAGCAGTTCTTC. This gives the protein CASSSQQGNEQFF.

The chain has TRBV6-2 or TRBV6-3 and TRBJ1-6; the match to TRBD1 covers 8 bases. Per the germline V gene, CDR1 is MNHEY and CDR2 is SVGEGT. The CDR3 covers 14 residues. V lost 5 bases and J lost 10; bases outside the gene matches: 7. The CDR3 spells CASSTGTGISPLHF. CDR3 DNA sequence: TGTGCCAGCAGTACCGGGACAGGTATCTCACCCCTCCACTTT.

The chain employs TRBV18 and TRBJ2-7, with 11 bases identical to TRBD2. Germline trimming cut 10 bases from V and 5 bases from J; bases unmatched to any gene: 13. This CDR3 has 15 amino acids. Germline assignment: CDR1 KGHSH and CDR2 LQKENI. Here the CDR3 reads CATTPLAGVFHEQYF. The CDR3 DNA reads as TGTGCCACCACACCACTAGCGGGAGTTTTCCACGAGCAGTACTTC.

In this sample, this clone turned up a few times. The chain recombines TRBV19 with TRBJ2-3, with a possible D match to TRBD2 (6 bases). Germline V gene lookup returns CDR1 LNHDA and CDR2 SQIVND (reference sequence). The CDR3 spans 16 residues. Trimming stripped 9 bases from V and 9 bases from J, with 28 bases between. CDR3 amino acids: CASWHRDRGGRMTQYF. In DNA form, the CDR3 reads TGTGCCAGCTGGCACCGGGACCGGGGAGGCAGAATGACGCAGTATTTT.

The genes are TRBV24-1 and TRBJ1-5; D is unclear. V was clipped by 4 bases and J by 6 bases, with 18 bases between them. From germline, CDR1 is KGHDR and CDR2 SFDVKD. The CDR3 contains 16 residues. The CDR3: CATSDRTEQAGQPQHF. The CDR3 nucleotides are TGTGCCACCAGTGACAGAACAGAGCAAGCGGGTCAGCCCCAGCATTTT.

In its sample, this clone was seen many times. This chain connects TRBV9 to TRBJ1-4, with D perhaps matching TRBD1 (6 bases). Trimming removed 0 bases at V and 6 bases at J, with 12 bases between. Germline V gene data show CDR1 as SGDLS and CDR2 as YYNGEE. The CDR3 contains 15 residues. The CDR3 loop is CASSVDNRAYEKLFF. CDR3 DNA sequence: TGTGCCAGCAGCGTAGATAACAGGGCTTATGAAAAACTGTTTTTT.

This clone came up a few times. The rearrangement joins TRBV5-1 to TRBJ2-3, with D possibly matching TRBD2 (6 bases). The CDR3 consists of 15 residues. CDR1 and CDR2 (germline): SGHRS, YFSETQ. The V end was cut by 3 bases, the J end by 2 bases, with 13 bases between. The CDR3 spells CASSSEGDSTDTQYF. DNA for the CDR3: TGCGCCAGCAGCTCCGAAGGGGACTCCACAGATACGCAGTATTTT.